The 9 T cell receptor beta chains below all came from one sample that was sequenced in a study of cytomegalovirus exposure and HLA in healthy donors. Libraries were prepared by immunoSEQ multiplex PCR; TCRdb keeps only in-frame clonotypes and omits some of them. The data show 250,000 to 350,000 clones, approximately 88% seen once. Sequencing was performed on PBMCs. All receptors come from a woman aged 18-35 years in good health and CMV-seronegative.

The chain joins TRBV6-5 to TRBJ1-1, with TRBD1 matching 7 bases. Trimming cost V 4 bases and J 1 base; bases outside gene matches: 9. This CDR3 has 16 residues. Germline V gene data show CDR1 as MNHEY and CDR2 as SVGAGI. DNA for the CDR3: TGTGCCAGCAGTTGGATCAGGGACAGAACGAACACTGAAGCTTTCTTT. This gives the protein CASSWIRDRTNTEAFF.

This rearrangement joins TRBV18 to TRBJ2-1; TRBD2 might be the D (5 bases). Germline CDR1 reads KGHSH; CDR2 reads LQKENI. The CDR3 length is 14 residues. The ends were cut back, 2 bases at V and 10 bases at J, with 15 bases in the middle. The CDR3 protein is CASSPGFPPGEQFF. Here the CDR3 DNA reads TGTGCCAGCTCACCAGGCTTCCCGCCGGGGGAGCAGTTCTTC.

Comment on this clone: At the DNA level, this CDR3 is encoded by other sequences in the same sample as well. This chain connects TRBV6-5 to TRBJ1-1; D not resolved. Germline-derived CDR1 and CDR2 are MNHEY and SVGAGI. The CDR3 is 12 residues long. Deletions cut 2 bases from V and 1 base from J, with 2 bases between. The CDR3, as DNA: TGTGCCAGCAGTTACCGGAACACTGAAGCTTTCTTT. Translation: CASSYRNTEAFF.

The chain is built from TRBV19 and TRBJ2-1, with D possibly being TRBD2 (6 bases). V lost 1 base, J lost 0 bases, and 10 bases lay in between. The CDR3 is 16 residues long. Germline values: CDR1 LNHDA, CDR2 SQIVND (reference sequence). This chain's CDR3 is CASSIVTGSSYNEQFF. The CDR3, as DNA: TGTGCCAGTAGTATAGTTACCGGGAGCTCCTACAATGAGCAGTTCTTC.

The chain joins TRBV28 to TRBJ1-2; a possible D gene is TRBD1 (5 bases). Trimming took 2 bases from V and 2 from J, leaving 12 bases between them. The CDR3 sequence is 15 residues long. The germline CDR1 and CDR2 sequences are MDHEN and SYDVKM. CDR3 nucleotide sequence: TGTGCCAGCAGTTTAGCCAGGGTCTCAAACTATGGCTACACCTTC. Protein sequence: CASSLARVSNYGYTF.

This clone has just one count. CDR3 loop: CASSDHINTEAFF. The CDR3 DNA follows: TGTGCCAGCAGCGACCACATAAACACTGAAGCTTTCTTT. This rearrangement joins TRBV9 to TRBJ1-1, with D unresolved. The V end was cut by 3 bases, the J end by 2 bases, with 8 bases between. The CDR3 sequence is 13 residues long. Germline CDR1 reads SGDLS; CDR2 reads YYNGEE.

This chain uses TRBV11-2 with TRBJ2-7; tentatively, D is TRBD1 (6 bases). CDR3 length equals 14 residues. The V gene's germline CDR1 is SGHAT and CDR2 FQNNGV. V was trimmed by 5 bases and J by 6 bases, leaving 17 bases between them. The DNA of the CDR3 is TGTGCCAGCAGCCCGACCAGGGGTGTGGGCGAGCAGTACTTC. Residues: CASSPTRGVGEQYF.

The chain has TRBV7-2 and TRBJ1-3; TRBD1 aligns across 9 bases. The CDR3 is 18 amino acids. Trimming at V came to 5 bases and at J to 2 bases, leaving 13 bases not matched to a gene. From germline, CDR1 is SGHTA and CDR2 FQGNSA. The CDR3 sequence: CASSQRAGQGSAGNTIYF. DNA for the CDR3: TGTGCCAGCAGCCAAAGAGCAGGACAGGGGTCGGCTGGAAACACCATATATTTT.

The J gene is TRBJ1-1, the V gene TRBV5-1, with TRBD1 identical over 7 bases. The CDR3 runs to 13 residues. Trimming removed 7 bases from V and 2 bases from J; junction bases left unmatched: 5. Germline CDR1 and CDR2: SGHRS and YFSETQ. The CDR3 DNA reads TGCGCCAGCCGGTGGGACAGAAACACTGAAGCTTTCTTT. Translating gives CASRWDRNTEAFF.